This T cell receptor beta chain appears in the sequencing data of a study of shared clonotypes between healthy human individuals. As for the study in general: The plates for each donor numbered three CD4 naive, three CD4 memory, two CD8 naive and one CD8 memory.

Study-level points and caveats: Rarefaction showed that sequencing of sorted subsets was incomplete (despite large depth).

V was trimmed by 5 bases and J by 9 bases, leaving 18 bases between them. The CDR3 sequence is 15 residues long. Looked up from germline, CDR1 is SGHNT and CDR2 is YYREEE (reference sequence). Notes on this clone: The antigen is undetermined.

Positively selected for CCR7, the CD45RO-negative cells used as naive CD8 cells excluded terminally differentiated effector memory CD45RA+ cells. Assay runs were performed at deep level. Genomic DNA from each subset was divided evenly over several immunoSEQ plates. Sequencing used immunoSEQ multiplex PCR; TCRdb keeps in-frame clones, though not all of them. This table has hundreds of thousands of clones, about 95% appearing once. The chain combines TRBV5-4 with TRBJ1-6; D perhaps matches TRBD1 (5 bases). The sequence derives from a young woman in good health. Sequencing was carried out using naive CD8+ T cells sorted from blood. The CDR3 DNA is TGTGCCAGCAGAACCGACAGAGGAATCCTTTCACCCCTCCACTTT. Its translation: CASRTDRGILSPLHF.